This is a list of T cell receptor beta chains from one sample in a study of shared clonotypes between healthy human individuals. The repertoire was sequenced with immunoSEQ multiplex PCR; TCRdb's copy has only in-frame clones and lacks some. The data hold about 710,000 clones, with 55% to 80% observed a single time. The sequencing sample was made of memory CD4+ T cells sorted from blood. Receptors were obtained from a woman in her twenties or thirties in good health. CDR3s include the opening cysteine and the closing phenylalanine or tryptophan. A D gene is named only where the DNA matches it firmly. Rows may omit the clone size; those that give it use once, few, many or a size class.

clone size | J gene | V gene | D gene | CDR3 protein | CDR3 DNA
- | TRBJ2-1 | TRBV14 | TRBD2 | CASSPGGVRLAVDEQFF | TGTGCCAGCAGCCCTGGGGGGGTTCGGCTAGCGGTGGATGAGCAGTTCTTC
- | TRBJ1-5 | TRBV16 | - | CASSPQVTNQPQHF | TGTGCCAGCTCCCCCCAGGTAACGAATCAGCCCCAGCATTTT
once | TRBJ2-2 | TRBV7-8 | - | CASSWDLTPDTGELFF | TGTGCCAGCAGCTGGGACCTCACGCCAGACACCGGGGAGCTGTTTTTT
few | TRBJ2-1 | TRBV27 | - | CASSLRFASEVGRNEQFF | TGTGCCAGCAGTTTACGATTTGCGTCCGAGGTTGGGCGCAATGAGCAGTTCTTC
- | TRBJ2-7 | TRBV5-6 | - | CASSLGGSSYEQYF | TGTGCCAGCAGCTTGGGAGGGAGCTCCTACGAGCAGTACTTC
- | TRBJ2-5 | TRBV21-1 | - | CASSNYASQETQYF | TGTGCCAGCAGCAACTATGCCAGCCAAGAGACCCAGTACTTC
once | TRBJ2-2 | TRBV10-3 | - | CAISQKSNTGELFF | TGTGCCATCAGTCAGAAATCGAACACCGGGGAGCTGTTTTTT
- | TRBJ1-2 | TRBV6-5 | TRBD1 | CASRPDRGPNYGYTF | TGTGCCAGCAGACCGGACAGGGGACCTAACTATGGCTACACCTTC
once | TRBJ2-5 | TRBV6-5 | TRBD1 | CASSYSRRTGEETQYF | TGTGCCAGCAGTTACTCGAGGAGAACAGGGGAAGAGACCCAGTACTTC
once | TRBJ1-5 | TRBV6-6 | - | CASSLGGGGNQPQHF | TGTGCCAGCAGTCTCGGGGGAGGCGGCAATCAGCCCCAGCATTTT
- | TRBJ1-2 | TRBV6-5 | TRBD1 | CASSYLGTGNGYTF | TGTGCCAGCAGTTACCTCGGGACAGGGAATGGCTACACCTTC
- | TRBJ2-2 | TRBV5-1 | - | CASSLSPNRGLNTGELFF | TGCGCCAGCAGCTTGTCCCCTAACAGGGGACTTAACACCGGGGAGCTGTTTTTT
- | TRBJ2-7 | TRBV5-1 | - | CASSPGQFNYEQYF | TGCGCCAGCAGCCCCGGACAGTTTAACTACGAGCAGTACTTC
- | TRBJ2-3 | TRBV28 | TRBD1 | CASSPRQGKSTDTQYF | TGTGCCAGCAGTCCACGACAGGGTAAAAGCACAGATACGCAGTATTTT
- | TRBJ1-1 | TRBV14 | TRBD1 | CASSPTTGANTEAFF | TGTGCCAGCAGCCCGACGACAGGGGCCAACACTGAAGCTTTCTTT
- | TRBJ2-7 | TRBV11-3 | - | CASSPGSQVRSEQYF | TGTGCCAGCAGCCCCGGAAGTCAGGTCCGGAGCGAGCAGTACTTC
- | TRBJ1-1 | TRBV10-3 | - | CAISGTTQEAEAFF | TGTGCCATCAGTGGGACAACTCAGGAGGCTGAAGCTTTCTTT
- | TRBJ2-2 | TRBV5-1 | TRBD1 | CASSLRVPGQGASTGELFF | TGCGCCAGCAGCCTCCGAGTCCCGGGACAGGGGGCGAGCACCGGGGAGCTGTTTTTT
- | TRBJ1-1 | TRBV5-1 | TRBD1 | CASSLGSGTGDRAFF | TGCGCCAGCAGCTTGGGGTCAGGGACAGGGGATAGAGCTTTCTTT
- | TRBJ2-2 | TRBV4-2 | - | CASSQDAGRTGELFF | TGTGCCAGCAGCCAAGATGCAGGGCGGACCGGGGAGCTGTTTTTT
- | TRBJ2-6 | TRBV29-1 | - | CSVAGTSTSSGANVLTF | TGCAGCGTTGCAGGGACAAGCACCTCCTCTGGGGCCAACGTCCTGACTTTC
few | TRBJ2-1 | TRBV13 | TRBD2 | CASSSRTSGREREQFF | TGTGCCAGCAGCTCACGGACTAGCGGGAGGGAGAGGGAGCAGTTCTTC
few | TRBJ1-1 | TRBV29-1 | - | CSVVRTVNTEAFF | TGCAGCGTTGTTCGGACGGTGAACACTGAAGCTTTCTTT
- | TRBJ2-7 | TRBV16 | - | CASSQSSAYEQYF | TGTGCCAGCAGCCAATCCTCCGCCTACGAGCAGTACTTC
many | TRBJ2-7 | TRBV5-1 | TRBD1 | CASSWGGTGAYEQYF | TGCGCCAGCAGTTGGGGAGGGACAGGGGCCTACGAGCAGTACTTC
- | TRBJ2-3 | TRBV10-2 | - | CASTSTRTGNTQYF | TGCGCCAGCACCTCTACTAGGACGGGAAATACGCAGTATTTT
- | TRBJ1-4 | TRBV7-9 | - | CASSPSQWEKLFF | TGTGCCAGCAGCCCGTCGCAGTGGGAAAAACTGTTTTTT
- | TRBJ2-7 | TRBV11-2 | - | CASSLGTWGSEQYF | TGTGCCAGCAGCTTAGGGACTTGGGGAAGCGAGCAGTACTTC
- | TRBJ1-1 | TRBV28 | TRBD1 | CASRGASRGLTEAFF | TGTGCCAGCAGAGGGGCGAGCAGGGGGCTTACTGAAGCTTTCTTT
- | TRBJ1-5 | TRBV6-1 | TRBD1 | CASTRGQDQPQHF | TGTGCCAGTACAAGGGGGCAGGATCAGCCCCAGCATTTT